These 29 T cell receptor beta chains originate from one sample sequenced in a study of control samples from healthy donors and cancer patients. Assay: immunoSEQ multiplex PCR; the TCRdb copy retains only in-frame clones and omits some. The sample includes fewer than 70,000 clones, roughly 82% seen only once; the top ten take 2.9%. Sample: PBMCs. The origin of the receptors is a woman between 45 and 65 years old with lung cancer.

The chain links TRBV30 to TRBJ1-2, with TRBD1 as a possible D gene (6 bases). V was cut by 7 bases and J by 1 base, with 13 bases left in between. This CDR3 spans 13 amino acids. Germline V lookup: CDR1 GTSNPN, CDR2 SVGIG (reference sequence). In DNA form, the CDR3 reads TGTGCCTCGGTAAAGGGGGGTAACTATGGCTACACCTTC. Protein sequence: CASVKGGNYGYTF. Full variable domain (missing parts from reference TRBV30 and TRBJ1-2): SQTIHQWPATLVQPVGSPLSLECTVEGTSNPNLYWYRQAAGRGLQLLFYSVGIGQISSEVPQNLSASRPQDRQFILSSKKLLLSDSGFYLCASVKGGNYGYTFGSGTRLTVV.

The V gene is TRBV2, the J gene TRBJ1-1; no definite D call. CDR3 length equals 13 residues. Trimming left V 3 bases short and J 1 base short, with 6 bases between. Germline V gene data show CDR1 as SNHLY and CDR2 as FYNNEI. CDR3 sequence: CASSDSQNTEAFF. As DNA, the CDR3 is TGTGCCAGCAGTGACAGTCAGAACACTGAAGCTTTCTTT.

This clone was picked up one time. For the CDR3, the DNA is TGTGCCAGAAGGGAAATGGGGCAGCGGGGGACCACAGATACGCAGTATTTT. Translated: CARREMGQRGTTDTQYF. The chain joins TRBV5-3 to TRBJ2-3; 8 bases fit TRBD2. TRBV5-3 is recorded as an ORF, its role being uncertain. Losses at the gene ends were 5 bases for V and 2 bases for J; bases not matched to a gene: 13. This CDR3 contains 17 residues.

This clone has just one count. The V and J genes are TRBV7-9 and TRBJ2-6; D gene uncertain. This CDR3 has 16 amino acids. In germline, CDR1 is SEHNR, CDR2 FQNEAQ (reference sequence). With 2 bases removed from V and 0 bases from J, the gap between germline ends came to 8 bases. The CDR3 DNA follows: TGTGCCAGCAGCTTAAGGGTGGGCTCTGGGGCCAACGTCCTGACTTTC. As protein: CASSLRVGSGANVLTF.

The V and J genes are TRBV27 and TRBJ2-7, with D possibly matching TRBD1 (5 bases). The CDR3 consists of 15 residues. Germline V gives CDR1 MNHEY, CDR2 SMNVEV (reference sequence). V was trimmed by 6 bases and J by 3 bases, leaving 18 bases between them. The CDR3 sequence: CASSLGRAHHYEQYF. CDR3 coding DNA: TGTGCCAGCAGCCTCGGCAGGGCTCACCACTACGAGCAGTACTTC.

The rearrangement uses TRBV5-1 and TRBJ1-3, with D possibly TRBD1 on 6 matching bases. This CDR3 has 15 residues. CDR1 and CDR2 (germline): SGHRS, YFSETQ. V gave up 0 bases and J gave up 4 bases, with 11 bases separating them. This chain's CDR3 is CASSLGGTTGNTIYF. In nucleotides, the CDR3 is TGCGCCAGCAGCTTGGGTGGGACAACCGGAAACACCATATATTTT.

The chain recombines TRBV10-3 with TRBJ1-1, with 7 positions matching TRBD1. Germline V gene lookup returns CDR1 ENHRY and CDR2 SYGVKD. V shed 6 bases and J 6 bases; nucleotides not matched to a gene: 13. The CDR3 consists of 15 residues. The CDR3 sequence: CAIRNVVQGGPEAFF. CDR3 coding DNA: TGTGCCATCAGGAACGTAGTTCAAGGGGGCCCTGAAGCTTTCTTT.

CDR3 loop: CASSLSGDTQYF. The CDR3 bases are TGTGCCAGCAGCTTATCCGGAGATACGCAGTATTTT. The V gene is TRBV7-3, the J gene TRBJ2-3; no definite D call. There are 12 residues in the CDR3. Germline loops: CDR1 SGHTA, CDR2 FQGTGA. Trimming stripped 2 bases from V and 5 bases from J, with 5 bases between.

The V and J genes are TRBV7-2 and TRBJ2-1; 8 bases map to TRBD1. Germline CDR1 reads SGHTA; CDR2 reads FQGNSA. The CDR3 runs to 14 residues. With V trimmed by 1 base and J by 10 bases, 6 bases remained unmatched. The CDR3 spells CASSLEFGQGEQFF. CDR3 nucleotides: TGTGCCAGCAGCTTAGAGTTTGGACAGGGAGAGCAGTTCTTC.

The chain is built from TRBV18 and TRBJ1-1, with D possibly matching TRBD1 (5 bases). CDR3 length: 17 residues. The V and J ends lost 0 bases and 4 bases respectively, with 18 bases between them. CDR1 KGHSH and CDR2 LQKENI come from the germline V gene. The CDR3 region is CASSPPVAGGVGTEAFF. CDR3 in DNA: TGTGCCAGCTCACCACCGGTGGCTGGGGGAGTGGGCACTGAAGCTTTCTTT.

CDR3 in DNA: TGCGCCAGCGGTCTCCTACAGGGAGAAAAACTGTTTTTT. It yields the protein CASGLLQGEKLFF. The V gene is TRBV4-3, the J gene TRBJ1-4; TRBD1 might be the D (6 bases). The germline gives CDR1 LGHNA, CDR2 YSLEER. Trimming cost V 8 bases and J 8 bases, with 15 bases left between them. The CDR3 extends over 13 amino acids.

The genes are TRBV12-3 or TRBV12-4 and TRBJ1-1; D not certain. This CDR3 is 12 amino acids long. Trimming left V 4 bases short and J 1 base short, with 4 bases between. CDR3 sequence: CASSSPNTEAFF. The CDR3 DNA sequence: TGTGCCAGCAGTTCGCCGAACACTGAAGCTTTCTTT.

V gene TRBV6-2 or TRBV6-3 combines with J gene TRBJ1-5, with 8 positions matching TRBD1. The CDR3 length is 14 residues. The germline V gene has CDR1 MNHEY and CDR2 SVGEGT. Trimming removed 6 bases from V and 3 bases from J; junction bases left unmatched: 4. The CDR3 coding sequence is TGTGCCAGCAGCAGGACAGGGTACAATCAGCCCCAGCATTTT. The encoded protein is CASSRTGYNQPQHF.

CDR3 in DNA: TGTGCCAGCAGTCCATTTGATCCGGGCTATGGCTACACCTTC. Translated: CASSPFDPGYGYTF. This chain joins TRBV27 and TRBJ1-2; D not resolved. There are 14 residues in the CDR3. Deletions cut 5 bases from V and 4 bases from J, with 14 bases between. CDR1 and CDR2 (germline): MNHEY, SMNVEV (reference sequence).

This chain joins TRBV5-4 and TRBJ2-3; D possibly corresponds to TRBD2 (6 bases). The V end was cut by 5 bases, the J end by 6 bases, with 16 bases between. The length of the CDR3 is 14 residues. The germline gives CDR1 SGHNT, CDR2 YYREEE (reference sequence). As DNA, the CDR3 is TGTGCCAGCAGGGACGAGAGGGGACTCGATACGCAGTATTTT. Translation: CASRDERGLDTQYF.

V usage is TRBV5-1 and J usage is TRBJ1-4, with 9 positions matching TRBD1. This CDR3 has 15 amino acids. CDR1 is SGHRS, CDR2 YFSETQ, per germline. After removal of 0 bases from V and 4 bases from J, the junction contained 1 base not matched to a gene. The CDR3, as DNA: TGCGCCAGCAGCTTGGGGGACAGGGATAATGAAAAACTGTTTTTT. This encodes CASSLGDRDNEKLFF.

This chain links TRBV6-5 with TRBJ1-5, with D possibly matching TRBD1 (6 bases). Per germline, CDR1 MNHEY and CDR2 SVGAGI. This CDR3 contains 13 residues. V was shortened by 10 bases and J by 5 bases, with 15 bases between the two germline ends. The CDR3 nucleotides read TGTGCCACATGTAGGGACACACATCAGCCCCAGCATTTT. Encoded protein: CATCRDTHQPQHF.

The V gene is TRBV7-9, the J gene TRBJ2-4, with D tentatively TRBD1 (5 bases). The germline gives CDR1 SEHNR, CDR2 FQNEAQ (reference sequence). The CDR3 is made up of 15 amino acids. V shed 4 bases and J shed 6 bases, with 16 bases lying between them. The CDR3, as DNA: TGTGCCAGCAGCTCTTTGACAGCGCCAGGAAACATTCAGTACTTC. Amino acids: CASSSLTAPGNIQYF. Together with reference TRBV7-9 and TRBJ2-4, the CDR3 gives the full variable domain: DTGVSQNPRHKITKRGQNVTFRCDPISEHNRLYWYRQTLGQGPEFLTYFQNEAQLEKSRLLSDRFSAERPKGSFSTLEIQRTEQGDSAMYLCASSSLTAPGNIQYFGAGTRLSVL.

The rearrangement joins TRBV5-1 to TRBJ1-1; D unresolved. Looked up from germline, CDR1 is SGHRS and CDR2 is YFSETQ. The CDR3 is 17 residues long. V was clipped by 3 bases and J by 1 base, with 19 bases between them. In DNA form, the CDR3 reads TGCGCCAGCAGCTCGTCGCTCCTAACAGATAAGAACACTGAAGCTTTCTTT. Its protein is CASSSSLLTDKNTEAFF.

V usage is TRBV7-9 and J usage is TRBJ1-2, with D maybe TRBD1 (5 bases). The V end lost 4 bases, the J end lost 4 bases, and 16 bases lay between the germline ends. From germline, CDR1 is SEHNR and CDR2 FQNEAQ (reference sequence). This CDR3 region has 15 residues. This chain's CDR3 is CASSSSQATAYGYTF. The CDR3 nucleotides read TGTGCCAGCAGCTCCTCACAGGCTACCGCCTATGGCTACACCTTC.

The chain employs TRBV29-1 and TRBJ1-1; a weak D match, TRBD1 (5 bases). Trimming pared 4 bases from V and 1 base from J, leaving 7 bases between. The length of the CDR3 is 12 residues. Germline-derived CDR1 and CDR2 are SQVTM and ANQGSEA. CDR3 bases: TGCAGCGTTGGCCAGGGGAACACTGAAGCTTTCTTT. Translating it yields CSVGQGNTEAFF.

This clone occurred once. The chain links TRBV27 to TRBJ1-2; 7 bases are shared with TRBD1. This CDR3 contains 14 residues. Per germline, CDR1 MNHEY and CDR2 SMNVEV (reference sequence). The V segment lost 6 bases and the J segment 7 bases; nucleotides outside the gene matches: 11. The CDR3 region has the DNA TGTGCCAGCAGCCAGGCCGGGACAGCACTTGGCTACACCTTC. Its translation is CASSQAGTALGYTF.

The chain links TRBV2 to TRBJ2-7; D perhaps matches TRBD1 (6 bases). Trimming pared 4 bases from V and 2 bases from J, leaving 15 bases between. The CDR3 length is 15 residues. Germline CDR1 reads SNHLY; CDR2 reads FYNNEI. The CDR3, as DNA: TGTGCCAGCAGTGGTGCAGGGGTTCAAACCTACGAGCAGTACTTC. Amino acids: CASSGAGVQTYEQYF.

This clone has just one count. The chain recombines TRBV6-5 with TRBJ1-1; the match to TRBD1 covers 8 bases. J lost 6 bases, V lost 7 bases, and 7 bases had no gene match. The CDR3 totals 13 residues. Germline lookup yields CDR1 MNHEY and CDR2 SVGAGI. The CDR3 sequence is CASTLKQGAEAFF. In DNA, the CDR3 is TGTGCCAGCACCCTCAAACAGGGGGCTGAAGCTTTCTTT.

The chain is built from TRBV27 and TRBJ1-1, with D possibly matching TRBD1 (5 bases). The ends were cut back, 5 bases at V and 4 bases at J, with 14 bases in the middle. CDR3 length: 14 amino acids. CDR1 and CDR2 from the germline V gene are MNHEY and SMNVEV (reference sequence). This CDR3 reads CASSLRLGPTEAFF. The CDR3 DNA reads TGTGCCAGCAGTCTTAGGTTGGGGCCCACTGAAGCTTTCTTT.

The genes are TRBV4-2 and TRBJ1-5, with D tentatively TRBD1 (6 bases). From germline, CDR1 is LGHNA and CDR2 YNFKEQ. Trimming pared 4 bases from V and 0 bases from J, leaving 16 bases between. This CDR3 contains 17 residues. CDR3 residues: CASSPVGRGGSNQPQHF. The CDR3 bases are TGTGCCAGCAGCCCCGTCGGCCGAGGGGGTAGCAATCAGCCCCAGCATTTT.

This rearrangement joins TRBV3-1 (or the pseudogene TRBV3-2) to TRBJ2-5; 11 bases align to TRBD2. Trimming took 3 bases from V and 5 from J; bases not matched to a gene: 5. The CDR3 is 15 amino acids. Germline CDR1 is LGHDT and CDR2 is YNNKEL (reference sequence). CDR3 protein: CASSQASGGMETQYF. CDR3 in DNA: TGTGCCAGCAGCCAGGCTAGCGGGGGGATGGAGACCCAGTACTTC.

The V gene is TRBV27, the J gene TRBJ2-7, with a tentative D call TRBD2 (5 bases). V dropped 3 bases and J dropped 3 bases, with 9 bases sitting between them. CDR3 length equals 13 residues. Germline values: CDR1 MNHEY, CDR2 SMNVEV (reference sequence). The chain's CDR3 is CASSFEGGYEQYF. CDR3 bases: TGTGCCAGCAGTTTTGAGGGTGGCTACGAGCAGTACTTC.

The CDR3 region has the DNA TGTGCCACCAAAATTGAAGTGGGGGCGGGGGTGAACACTGAAGCTTTCTTT. This sequence encodes CATKIEVGAGVNTEAFF. The chain couples TRBV15 to TRBJ1-1; D may be TRBD1 (6 bases). The CDR3 runs 17 residues. The germline V and J ends were trimmed by 7 bases and 0 bases, with 21 bases remaining between them. Germline V CDR1 and CDR2: LNHNV, YYDKDF (reference sequence).